This entry lists 31 T cell receptor beta chains sequenced from one sample in a study of blood T cells in healthy people across ages (dated by TCRdb to the mid-2010s). To prepare the library, 5' RACE was applied. Sequencing used an Illumina HiSeq 2500. The second PCR ran for roughly 6 to 11 cycles and used a J-beta primer mix along with a sample-barcoded 5' primer. The public reads were reprocessed in TCRdb via fastp at Q25 and MiXCR, keeping in-frame beta chains. Rows matching on CDR3 protein sequence are summarized as one entry with the most common DNA and genes. The sample table shows around 1.5 million distinct CDR3 sequences, and around 35% are seen once. The leading ten clones occupy approximately 11% of the sample. Sequences were obtained from blood. The receptors come from a woman aged 25 to 39 in good health.

This sequence joins TRBV5-7 and TRBJ2-7, with 7 positions matching TRBD1. TRBV5-7 is an open reading frame, and its role is uncertain. Unmatched junction bases numbered 12, after V lost 6 bases and J lost 3 bases. The CDR3 spans 15 residues. In nucleotides, the CDR3 is TGTGCCAGCACCTCTTGGGACAGCGAGAACTACGAGCAGTACTTC. Its protein product is CASTSWDSENYEQYF.

This chain links TRBV9 with TRBJ2-3; 11 bases agree with TRBD2. Germline CDR1 and CDR2: SGDLS and YYNGEE. The CDR3 has 15 residues. Trimming cost V 10 bases and J 2 bases; bases outside gene matches: 9. Here the CDR3 DNA reads TGTGCCTCAGCAGTAGCGGGAGGGTTCACAGATACGCAGTATTTT. This gives the protein CASAVAGGFTDTQYF.

The chain uses TRBV5-6 and TRBJ1-2, with unresolved D. Germline CDR1 and CDR2: SGHDT and YYEEEE. CDR3 length equals 12 residues. With 4 bases removed from V and 12 bases from J, the gap between germline ends came to 16 bases. The DNA for the CDR3 is TGTGCCAGCAGCAACTCAATAGTGCCGCACACCTTC. It encodes CASSNSIVPHTF.

This clonotype was detected a few times. This sequence joins TRBV20-1 and TRBJ2-7; 7 bases map to TRBD1. Trimming removed 4 bases from V and 2 bases from J; junction bases left unmatched: 2. Germline CDR1 reads DFQATT; CDR2 reads SNEGSKA (reference sequence). This CDR3 is built from 12 residues. Written as DNA, the CDR3 is TGCAGTGCTATGCAGGGGGCCTACGAGCAGTACTTC. It translates to CSAMQGAYEQYF.

CDR3 loop: CASSFAGTETDTQYF. CDR3 coding DNA: TGTGCCAGCAGCTTCGCAGGGACGGAGACAGATACGCAGTATTTT. V usage is TRBV7-4 and J usage is TRBJ2-3, with D perhaps given as TRBD1 or TRBD2 (5 bases each). This CDR3 is 15 amino acids long. Germline loops: CDR1 SGHVT, CDR2 SQSDAQ. Trimming cost V 3 bases and J 3 bases, with 13 bases left between them.

This clonotype has more than one count but fewer than ten. The V gene is TRBV7-3, the J gene TRBJ1-5; no reliable D call. The CDR3 loop spans 13 amino acids. V was trimmed by 1 base and J by 7 bases, leaving 8 bases between them. Germline CDR1 SGHTA, CDR2 FQGTGA. The CDR3: CASSLNKGQPQHF. The CDR3 DNA reads as TGTGCCAGCAGCTTAAATAAGGGCCAGCCCCAGCATTTT.

The chain has TRBV20-1 and TRBJ2-5; D might be TRBD1 (6 bases). The CDR3 spans 15 residues. V dropped 4 bases and J dropped 5 bases, with 20 bases sitting between them. From germline, CDR1 is DFQATT and CDR2 SNEGSKA (reference sequence). The CDR3 reads CSATPQTGPRETQYF. CDR3 sequence (DNA): TGCAGTGCTACCCCTCAGACAGGTCCAAGGGAGACCCAGTACTTC.

The chain uses TRBV7-9 and TRBJ2-2, with 8 bases matching TRBD2. The CDR3 totals 15 residues. The germline V gene encodes CDR1 SEHNR and CDR2 FQNEAQ (reference sequence). V trimming: 6 bases; J trimming: 1 base; junction bases outside the gene matches: 4. The CDR3 nucleotides read TGTGCCAGCAGGAGTAGCGGGGTGAACACCGGGGAGCTGTTTTTT. Encoded protein: CASRSSGVNTGELFF.

This sequence joins TRBV11-2 and TRBJ1-2; 7 bases fit TRBD1. This CDR3 has 12 amino acids. The germline gives CDR1 SGHAT, CDR2 FQNNGV. V lost 5 bases to trimming and J lost 9 bases; unmatched junction nucleotides: 6. CDR3 loop: CASSRQGISYTF. The DNA of the CDR3 is TGTGCCAGCAGCCGACAGGGCATAAGCTACACCTTC.

The V call is TRBV18, the J call TRBJ2-7, with D possibly matching TRBD2 (5 bases). V was clipped by 2 bases and J by 6 bases, with 8 bases between them. The CDR3 is made up of 12 amino acids. CDR1 is KGHSH, CDR2 LQKENI, per germline. The CDR3 loop is CASSPGLSEQYF. The CDR3 coding sequence is TGTGCCAGCTCACCAGGACTCTCCGAGCAGTACTTC.

This clonotype was seen ten or more times. The chain couples TRBV10-3 to TRBJ2-5, with 7 positions matching TRBD2. V trimming: 10 bases; J trimming: 9 bases; junction bases outside the gene matches: 8. This CDR3 comprises 11 residues. Germline V gene sequence: CDR1 ENHRY, CDR2 SYGVKD. The CDR3 loop is CATSEAGSQYF. The CDR3, as DNA: TGTGCCACATCCGAAGCGGGATCCCAGTACTTC.

This clonotype was counted only a few times. The chain has TRBV15 and TRBJ2-3; either TRBD1 or TRBD2 may fit D (5 bases each). This CDR3 comprises 15 residues. The germline CDR1 and CDR2 sequences are LNHNV and YYDKDF (reference sequence). Trimming removed 0 bases from V and 6 bases from J, with 13 bases in between. The DNA for the CDR3 is TGTGCCACCAGCAGAGAGGGGACCTGGGACGATACGCAGTATTTT. Encoded protein: CATSREGTWDDTQYF.

The V and J genes are TRBV5-1 and TRBJ2-5; TRBD2 matches 16 bases. The closer fit of TRBJ2-7 to the DNA end suggests the J call may be wrong. In germline, CDR1 is SGHRS, CDR2 YFSETQ. The CDR3 has 19 residues. The CDR3 loop reads CASSLGTGLAGGGRHEQYF. CDR3 in DNA: TGCGCCAGCAGCTTGGGTACGGGACTAGCGGGGGGGGGTAGGCACGAGCAGTACTTC.

The J gene is TRBJ2-1, the V gene TRBV27; TRBD2 is a possible D gene (5 bases). Germline V lookup: CDR1 MNHEY, CDR2 SMNVEV (reference sequence). Trimming shortened V by 2 bases and J by 3 bases, and 23 bases separated the two germline ends. This CDR3 region has 19 residues. The CDR3 DNA reads TGTGCCAGCAGTTTAGGAGTCGGGCATCGGGATGGGAACTACAATGAGCAGTTCTTC. Protein sequence: CASSLGVGHRDGNYNEQFF.

This clonotype has a handful of counts. The V and J genes are TRBV20-1 and TRBJ1-2; 8 nucleotides line up with TRBD1. V lost 3 bases to trimming and J lost 8 bases; unmatched junction nucleotides: 8. The CDR3 sequence is 13 residues long. Germline CDR1 DFQATT, CDR2 SNEGSKA (reference sequence). CDR3 coding DNA: TGCAGTGCTAGGGACGGACAGGGAGGAGGCTACACCTTC. Its protein is CSARDGQGGGYTF.

The chain employs TRBV14 and TRBJ2-1; a possible D gene is TRBD2 (6 bases). Trimming took off 0 bases at V and 4 bases at J, with 10 bases between the two ends. The CDR3 runs 15 residues. CDR1 and CDR2 (germline): SGHDN, FVKESK. The CDR3 sequence: CASSQESGRYNEQFF. As DNA, the CDR3 is TGTGCCAGCAGCCAAGAAAGCGGGCGATACAATGAGCAGTTCTTC.

This clonotype was detected a few times. V is TRBV5-1 and J is TRBJ1-6, with D maybe TRBD1 (5 bases). The CDR3 has 15 amino acids. Trimming pared 0 bases from V and 7 bases from J, leaving 11 bases between. The germline CDR1 and CDR2 sequences are SGHRS and YFSETQ. The CDR3 reads CASSLASGKNSPLHF. The CDR3 DNA is TGCGCCAGCAGCTTGGCCTCAGGGAAGAATTCACCCCTCCACTTT.

This clonotype has just a few counts. J is TRBJ2-7 and V is TRBV28; 10 bases match TRBD2. The germline gives CDR1 MDHEN, CDR2 SYDVKM. J gave up 6 bases and V 9 bases, and 8 bases lay outside the gene matches. This CDR3 spans 13 amino acids. The CDR3 DNA reads TGTGCCAGTGGACTAGCGGCCGCTTCCGAGCAGTACTTC. This translates into CASGLAAASEQYF.

With respect to this clonotype: Its ends do not fully match the called genes, so a read error is possible. The J gene is TRBJ2-7, the V gene TRBV6-1, with D possibly being TRBD1 (6 bases). This CDR3 region has 14 residues. Germline-derived CDR1 and CDR2 are MNHNS and SASEGT. CDR3 sequence: CASSVQGLTYVQYF. The CDR3 bases are TGTGCCAGCAGTGTACAGGGCTTGACCTACGTGCAGTACTTC.

The chain couples TRBV20-1 to TRBJ2-1, with TRBD2 matching 7 bases. The CDR3 extends over 15 amino acids. CDR1 DFQATT and CDR2 SNEGSKA come from the germline V gene (reference sequence). Trimming took 6 bases from V and 2 from J; bases not matched to a gene: 10. The CDR3 bases are TGCAGTGCCCCCCGCGGGCGGGAGCCCTACAATGAGCAGTTCTTC. It encodes CSAPRGREPYNEQFF.

The V and J genes are TRBV28 and TRBJ2-3; 7 nucleotides agree with TRBD2. J lost 2 bases, V lost 8 bases, and 10 bases had no gene match. Per germline, CDR1 MDHEN and CDR2 SYDVKM. This CDR3 comprises 15 residues. CDR3: CASGEGFPPTDTQYF. The CDR3 bases are TGTGCCAGCGGGGAGGGTTTCCCTCCCACAGATACGCAGTATTTT. Looking up the rest from reference TRBV28 and TRBJ2-3 gives the full variable domain: DVKVTQSSRYLVKRTGEKVFLECVQDMDHENMFWYRQDPGLGLRLIYFSYDVKMKEKGDIPEGYSVSREKKERFSLILESASTNQTSMYLCASGEGFPPTDTQYFGPGTRLTVL.

V gene TRBV20-1 combines with J gene TRBJ1-1, with 10 bases identical to TRBD1. V lost 3 bases to trimming and J lost 5 bases; unmatched junction nucleotides: 6. The length of the CDR3 is 14 residues. Looked up from germline, CDR1 is DFQATT and CDR2 is SNEGSKA (reference sequence). DNA for the CDR3: TGCAGTGCTAGCCGACAGGGGGCTGGGACTGAAGCTTTCTTT. Residues: CSASRQGAGTEAFF.

Comments on this clonotype: A junction end diverges from the germline sequence, so it may reflect a read error. V gene TRBV27 combines with J gene TRBJ2-5; D not resolved. In germline, CDR1 is MNHEY, CDR2 SMNVEV (reference sequence). This CDR3 contains 13 residues. The CDR3 loop is CATSDPSTETQYF. In nucleotides, the CDR3 is TGTGCCACCAGTGATCCCTCCACAGAGACCCAGTACTTC.

This clonotype was counted a few times. J is TRBJ1-2 and V is TRBV5-1; possible D gene TRBD1, 5 bases. The CDR3 is 14 amino acids. Germline CDR1 SGHRS, CDR2 YFSETQ. V was pared by 4 bases and J by 4 bases, with 14 bases between. The CDR3 reads CASSHDGTVYGYTF. The CDR3 region has the DNA TGCGCCAGCAGCCACGACGGGACGGTCTATGGCTACACCTTC.

The rearrangement links TRBV2 to TRBJ2-1, with unresolved D. The CDR3 extends over 16 amino acids. V was shortened by 2 bases and J by 2 bases, with 13 bases between the two germline ends. Germline lookup yields CDR1 SNHLY and CDR2 FYNNEI. The CDR3 DNA is TGTGCCAGCAGTGAACTTGTTGGAAGGACCTACAATGAGCAGTTCTTC. This codes for CASSELVGRTYNEQFF.

The rearrangement joins TRBV7-9 to TRBJ1-2, with D unclear. The CDR3 is made up of 14 amino acids. V lost 3 bases to trimming and J lost 5 bases, with 13 bases between them. Germline V lookup: CDR1 SEHNR, CDR2 FQNEAQ (reference sequence). The CDR3 here is CASSFSPSEYGYTF. The CDR3 nucleotides are TGTGCCAGCAGCTTTTCACCCTCGGAGTATGGCTACACCTTC.

This chain links TRBV5-1 with TRBJ1-6; D is perhaps TRBD1 (5 bases). Trimming took off 1 base at V and 7 bases at J, with 12 bases between the two ends. This CDR3 has 15 amino acids. Germline V gives CDR1 SGHRS, CDR2 YFSETQ. For the CDR3, the DNA is TGCGCCAGCAGCTTGAAGGGAGGGGTGAATTCACCCCTCCACTTT. Translation gives CASSLKGGVNSPLHF.

The J gene is TRBJ2-5, the V gene TRBV28; D tentatively reads TRBD1 or TRBD2 (5 bases each). CDR1 and CDR2 (germline): MDHEN, SYDVKM. Trimming removed 6 bases at V and 6 bases at J, with 17 bases between. The CDR3 spans 14 residues. CDR3 in amino acids: CASSTGPIWKTQYF. CDR3 nucleotide sequence: TGTGCCAGCAGCACGGGACCTATATGGAAGACCCAGTACTTC.

This clonotype occurred a few times. The chain recombines TRBV7-6 with TRBJ2-1, with a possible D match to TRBD2 (5 bases). V was shortened by 5 bases and J by 7 bases, with 12 bases between the two germline ends. The CDR3 runs to 13 residues. Germline V gene lookup returns CDR1 SGHVS and CDR2 FNYEAQ. This CDR3 reads CASSPDLANEQFF. CDR3 bases: TGTGCCAGCAGCCCGGACTTGGCGAATGAGCAGTTCTTC.

The genes are TRBV6-1 and TRBJ2-5, with D maybe TRBD2 (5 bases). With the DNA end fitting TRBJ2-7 better, the J assignment may be wrong. The length of the CDR3 is 15 residues. Per germline, CDR1 MNHNS and CDR2 SASEGT. In DNA, the CDR3 is TGTGCCAGCAGTCCAGGCGGGCAGGCCCACTACGAGCAGTACTTC. Its protein is CASSPGGQAHYEQYF.

In this sample, this clonotype turned up a few times. The chain carries TRBV4-1 and TRBJ2-1; D perhaps matches TRBD1 (6 bases). The CDR3 sequence is 17 residues long. Trimming left V 6 bases short and J 1 base short, with 19 bases between. The V gene's germline CDR1 is MGHRA and CDR2 YSYEKL. CDR3 sequence reads: CASSPKQGLFSYNEQFF. In DNA, the CDR3 is TGCGCCAGCAGTCCAAAACAGGGCTTATTTTCCTACAATGAGCAGTTCTTC.